The source of this TCR beta chain is a study of shared clonotypes between healthy human individuals (TCRdb year 2020). Background on the whole study: The cohort comprised two women and three men aged 18 to 49 years. Per donor, three plates each were used for CD4 naive and CD4 memory, two for CD8 naive, and one for CD8 memory. To estimate repertoire size and how much clonotypes are shared between individuals, the study performed deep sequencing of blood TCR repertoires from roughly five healthy adults. To increase sequencing depth and limit assay-specific biases, TCR repertoire library preparation and sequencing were carried out by different laboratories using diverse techniques. Per donor, leukapheresis produced somewhere between about 0.85 and 8.9 billion PBMCs. The research as a whole found: Pairwise subsampling led to the expectation that sequencing depth would affect the degree of clonotype sharing among donors. Estimated clonotype richness was generally larger for naive than for memory subsets. Higher generation probabilities were observed for clonotypes shared by all four sorted-subset donors than for non-shared clonotypes. Rarefaction of sorted-subset datasets indicated incomplete sequencing despite the large sequencing depth. Only blood was sampled, and tissue TCR repertoires likely differ from those in blood. About 5% of naive CD4, around 3.5% of naive CD8, 2% to 2.5% of memory CD4, and 0.4% of memory CD8 clonotypes were shared across several donors. Because the study included only a small number of donors, the genetic and exposure-history diversity represented was limited.

Details on this clone: This clone's antigen is unknown. The sample holds no much larger clone one base away, and base qualities are not on file.

Donors were healthy HIV-negative adults with no recently reported acute infections or vaccinations. All donors were Caucasian adults living in Nashville, Tennessee, USA. CD4+ T cells were enriched through magnetic negative selection, after which naive cells were positively selected on CD45RA and the remaining negative fraction served as the memory subset. Blood was obtained by leukapheresis, after which PBMCs were separated by Ficoll-Histopaque density gradient centrifugation and cryopreserved in liquid nitrogen vapor phase. Purity and quantity of every magnetically sorted T cell population were checked by analytical flow cytometry. From each sorted fraction, genomic DNA was isolated and quantified by UV absorbance on a Nanodrop 2000c. Using the deep immunoSEQ assay, TCR CDR3 regions were amplified from genomic DNA by multiplex PCR. Genomic DNA extracted from each cell subset was distributed evenly over all wells of several immunoSEQ 96-well plates, and each plate served as one replicate. Each replicate PCR for sorted subsets received about 180 ng genomic DNA, equal to 28,000 or so T cell genomes. The purified libraries were quantified using a Qubit 3.0 fluorometer, sized with a Bioanalyzer 2100, and then quantified again using the KAPA Library Quantification kit. A separate single-read 150-cycle Illumina NextSeq 550 flow cell was used to sequence each immunoSEQ 96-well plate. The published analysis was carried out like this. Because the immunoSEQ output included only junctional sequences and no quality scores, the filtering could not be the same as the filtering used for full-length reads. To assign V/J genes and CDR3, sequences were annotated against IMGT germline references using PyIR, a Python wrapper for IgBLAST v1.9. Any read was removed if the V/J assignment was weak (E-value above 1e-6), the CDR3 was missing, or the read contained stop codons, out-of-frame junctions, or ambiguous translated residues. V3J clonotypes were defined as sequences sharing the same inferred V gene, J gene, and CDR3 amino acid sequence. Percentage overlap between repertoires was calculated by dividing the number of shared unique clonotypes by the size of the smaller repertoire. RTK rarefaction, the Chao1 estimator, and Recon v2.1 estimates of unobserved clonotypes were used to assess repertoire richness. Generation probabilities were computed with OLGA for all TCRbeta clonotypes obtained by the gDNA method from four donors. Held by TCRdb, this immuneACCESS table contains in-frame sequences only and omits some clones. Under half of the omission traces to an unresolved V gene where checked; the cause of the rest is unknown. That table is the source of V, J and clone size, and D and trimming were worked out from the DNA. In this sample the table shows about 640,000 clones, about two thirds of which occur a single time. The leading ten clones occupy approximately 2% of the sample.

The material sequenced was memory CD4+ T cells sorted from blood. The intended sense of this specimen's cell subset or site label: CD45RA-negative fraction. This clonotype originated in a woman younger than 45 in good health.

The nucleotide sequence is TGTGCCAGCAGTCACAACAGGGGGTCGGATCAGCCCCAGCATTTT. The resulting protein is CASSHNRGSDQPQHF. The chain links TRBV27 with TRBJ1-5; TRBD1 agrees with 8 junctional bases. V is pruned by 5 bases and J by 5 bases, leaving 8 bases of the junction without a gene match. Per the germline V gene (reference sequence), MNHEY is the CDR1 and SMNVEV is the CDR2. The CDR3 goes from the cysteine to the phenylalanine over 15 residues. The kept DNA is CDR3 alone, 45 bases in frame from the first base.